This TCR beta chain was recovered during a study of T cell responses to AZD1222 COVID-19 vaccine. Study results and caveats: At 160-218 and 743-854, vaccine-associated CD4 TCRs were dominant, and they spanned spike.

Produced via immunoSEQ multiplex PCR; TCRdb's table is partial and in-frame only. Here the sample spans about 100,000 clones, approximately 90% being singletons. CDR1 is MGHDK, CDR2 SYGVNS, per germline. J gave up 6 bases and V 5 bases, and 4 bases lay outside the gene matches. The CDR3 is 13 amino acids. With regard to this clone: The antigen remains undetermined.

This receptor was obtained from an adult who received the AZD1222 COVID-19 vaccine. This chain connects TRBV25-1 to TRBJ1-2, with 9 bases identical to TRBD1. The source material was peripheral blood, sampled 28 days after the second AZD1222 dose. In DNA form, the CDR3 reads TGTGCCAGCAGTCCCGGGACAGGGAATGGCTACACCTTC. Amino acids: CASSPGTGNGYTF.